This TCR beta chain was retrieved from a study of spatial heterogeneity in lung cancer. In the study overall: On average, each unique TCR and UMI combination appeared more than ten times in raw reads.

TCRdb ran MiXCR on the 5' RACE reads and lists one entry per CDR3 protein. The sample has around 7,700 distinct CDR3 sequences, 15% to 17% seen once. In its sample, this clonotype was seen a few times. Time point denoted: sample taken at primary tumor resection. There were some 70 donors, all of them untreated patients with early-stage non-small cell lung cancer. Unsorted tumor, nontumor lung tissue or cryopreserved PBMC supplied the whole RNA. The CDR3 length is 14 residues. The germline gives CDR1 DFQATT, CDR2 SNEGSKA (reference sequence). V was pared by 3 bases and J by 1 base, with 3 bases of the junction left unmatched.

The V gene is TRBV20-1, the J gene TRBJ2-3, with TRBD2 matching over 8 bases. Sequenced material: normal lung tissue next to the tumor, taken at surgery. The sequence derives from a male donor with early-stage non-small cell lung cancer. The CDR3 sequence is CSASPAGGTDTQYF. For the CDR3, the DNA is TGCAGTGCTAGCCCAGCGGGAGGCACAGATACGCAGTATTTT.